This is a list of T cell receptor beta chains from one sample in a study of CD8+ T cells in alopecia areata. The table came from immunoSEQ multiplex PCR; TCRdb's copy has only in-frame clones and leaves some out. Altogether tens of thousands of clones are present, roughly half being singletons, with the ten largest covering approximately 5.3%. The specimen sequenced was NKG2D-high CD8+ T cells sorted from blood. The receptors stem from a human donor with alopecia areata. Both conserved end residues are part of each CDR3. A D gene is named only where the DNA matches it firmly. Rows give clone size only sometimes, using once, few, many, or a class for an expanded clone.

V gene: TRBV27; clone size: NA; J gene: TRBJ2-2; D gene: NA; CDR3 protein: CASSYKRTYTGELFF; CDR3 DNA: TGTGCCAGCAGCTATAAGAGGACTTACACCGGGGAGCTGTTTTTT
V gene: TRBV14; clone size: NA; J gene: TRBJ2-6; D gene: NA; CDR3 protein: CASTVTGSGANVLTF; CDR3 DNA: TGTGCCAGCACCGTGACCGGCTCTGGGGCCAACGTCCTGACTTTC
V gene: TRBV5-6; clone size: NA; J gene: TRBJ2-7; D gene: TRBD2; CDR3 protein: CASGLAGFSYEQYF; CDR3 DNA: TGTGCCAGCGGACTAGCGGGGTTCTCCTACGAGCAGTACTTC
V gene: TRBV29-1; clone size: few; J gene: TRBJ1-3; D gene: NA; CDR3 protein: CSVVWAPGGNTIYF; CDR3 DNA: TGCAGCGTTGTGTGGGCGCCCGGAGGAAACACCATATATTTT
V gene: TRBV19; clone size: NA; J gene: TRBJ2-1; D gene: NA; CDR3 protein: CASSFPGEQFF; CDR3 DNA: TGTGCCAGTAGTTTCCCTGGTGAGCAGTTCTTC
V gene: TRBV7-8; clone size: NA; J gene: TRBJ2-7; D gene: TRBD1; CDR3 protein: CASSFVGQGVYEQYF; CDR3 DNA: TGTGCCAGCAGCTTTGTGGGACAGGGGGTCTACGAGCAGTACTTC
V gene: TRBV25-1; clone size: NA; J gene: TRBJ2-7; D gene: TRBD1; CDR3 protein: CASSARTGTSEQYF; CDR3 DNA: TGTGCCAGCAGTGCCCGGACAGGGACGTCCGAGCAGTACTTC
V gene: TRBV20-1; clone size: NA; J gene: TRBJ2-1; D gene: NA; CDR3 protein: CSAEVVEQFF; CDR3 DNA: TGCAGTGCTGAGGTGGTGGAGCAGTTCTTC
V gene: TRBV9; clone size: NA; J gene: TRBJ1-1; D gene: TRBD1; CDR3 protein: CASTREGQGKNTEAFF; CDR3 DNA: TGTGCCAGCACCCGAGAGGGACAGGGTAAGAACACTGAAGCTTTCTTT
V gene: TRBV29-1; clone size: few; J gene: TRBJ2-1; D gene: TRBD2; CDR3 protein: CSVEGTIAGGFYNEQFF; CDR3 DNA: TGCAGCGTTGAAGGTACGATAGCGGGAGGTTTCTACAATGAGCAGTTCTTC
V gene: TRBV7-9; clone size: few; J gene: TRBJ2-7; D gene: NA; CDR3 protein: CASSPGGGPYEQYF; CDR3 DNA: TGTGCCAGCAGCCCCGGGGGAGGCCCCTACGAGCAGTACTTC
V gene: TRBV29-1; clone size: NA; J gene: TRBJ2-1; D gene: TRBD2; CDR3 protein: CSVDGTSGSNNEQFF; CDR3 DNA: TGCAGCGTTGACGGGACTAGCGGGAGTAATAATGAGCAGTTCTTC
V gene: TRBV6-5; clone size: NA; J gene: TRBJ2-5; D gene: NA; CDR3 protein: CASSYSAGRTQYF; CDR3 DNA: TGTGCCAGCAGTTACTCGGCGGGCCGTACCCAGTACTTC
V gene: TRBV27; clone size: NA; J gene: TRBJ2-5; D gene: NA; CDR3 protein: CASSLGGTQYF; CDR3 DNA: TGTGCCAGCAGTTTGGGGGGGACCCAGTACTTC
V gene: TRBV28; clone size: NA; J gene: TRBJ2-1; D gene: NA; CDR3 protein: CASIGRSSYNEQFF; CDR3 DNA: TGTGCCAGCATCGGGCGCAGCTCCTACAATGAGCAGTTCTTC
V gene: TRBV4-1; clone size: NA; J gene: TRBJ1-2; D gene: NA; CDR3 protein: CASSAGVNYGYTF; CDR3 DNA: TGCGCCAGCAGCGCAGGGGTTAACTATGGCTACACCTTC
V gene: TRBV11-2; clone size: NA; J gene: TRBJ2-3; D gene: TRBD2; CDR3 protein: CASSASLASGDTQYF; CDR3 DNA: TGTGCCAGCAGCGCCTCATTGGCTAGCGGGGATACGCAGTATTTT
V gene: TRBV29-1; clone size: NA; J gene: TRBJ2-1; D gene: TRBD2; CDR3 protein: CSVEVRGRLAGVLNEQFF; CDR3 DNA: TGCAGCGTTGAAGTCCGGGGAAGGCTAGCGGGAGTCTTAAACGAGCAGTTCTTC
V gene: TRBV30; clone size: NA; J gene: TRBJ2-7; D gene: TRBD2; CDR3 protein: CAADGGGASSYEQYF; CDR3 DNA: TGTGCCGCCGACGGGGGAGGGGCGAGCTCCTACGAGCAGTACTTC
V gene: TRBV30; clone size: NA; J gene: TRBJ2-3; D gene: NA; CDR3 protein: CAWSKWTTQYF; CDR3 DNA: TGTGCCTGGAGTAAATGGACCACGCAGTATTTT
V gene: TRBV27; clone size: NA; J gene: TRBJ1-5; D gene: NA; CDR3 protein: CASRVLGSNQPQHF; CDR3 DNA: TGTGCCAGCCGGGTTCTTGGGTCCAATCAGCCCCAGCATTTT
V gene: TRBV28; clone size: few; J gene: TRBJ2-7; D gene: TRBD1; CDR3 protein: CASSFWDRGSYEQYF; CDR3 DNA: TGTGCCAGCAGTTTCTGGGACAGGGGGTCTTACGAGCAGTACTTC
V gene: TRBV12-5; clone size: NA; J gene: TRBJ2-1; D gene: TRBD2; CDR3 protein: CASGLGLGHNEQFF; CDR3 DNA: TGTGCTAGTGGTCTCGGACTAGGGCACAATGAGCAGTTCTTC
V gene: TRBV7-2; clone size: NA; J gene: TRBJ2-3; D gene: TRBD2; CDR3 protein: CASSFGAGGPDTQYF; CDR3 DNA: TGTGCCAGCAGCTTCGGAGCGGGAGGGCCAGATACGCAGTATTTT
V gene: TRBV13; clone size: NA; J gene: TRBJ2-5; D gene: NA; CDR3 protein: CASSDREQETQYF; CDR3 DNA: TGTGCCAGCAGCGATCGGGAGCAAGAGACCCAGTACTTC
V gene: TRBV28; clone size: NA; J gene: TRBJ2-3; D gene: NA; CDR3 protein: CASSLNSRADTQYF; CDR3 DNA: TGTGCCAGCAGTCTGAATAGTCGGGCAGATACGCAGTATTTT
V gene: TRBV30; clone size: NA; J gene: TRBJ1-1; D gene: NA; CDR3 protein: CARLRGVEAFF; CDR3 DNA: TGTGCTCGACTCAGGGGAGTTGAAGCTTTCTTT
V gene: TRBV7-9; clone size: few; J gene: TRBJ2-2; D gene: NA; CDR3 protein: CASSPTETGELFF; CDR3 DNA: TGTGCCAGCAGCCCCACAGAAACCGGGGAGCTGTTTTTT
V gene: TRBV29-1; clone size: few; J gene: TRBJ2-7; D gene: NA; CDR3 protein: CSVEGSAETTYEQYF; CDR3 DNA: TGCAGCGTTGAAGGGAGCGCAGAGACAACTTACGAGCAGTACTTC
V gene: TRBV28; clone size: NA; J gene: TRBJ1-1; D gene: NA; CDR3 protein: CASTTRGPMNTEAFF; CDR3 DNA: TGTGCCAGCACCACTCGGGGCCCCATGAACACTGAAGCTTTCTTT
V gene: TRBV27; clone size: NA; J gene: TRBJ2-5; D gene: NA; CDR3 protein: CASSLIYGKETQYF; CDR3 DNA: TGTGCCAGCAGTTTAATTTACGGGAAAGAGACCCAGTACTTC
V gene: TRBV9; clone size: NA; J gene: TRBJ2-2; D gene: NA; CDR3 protein: CASSASRDTPSAGELFF; CDR3 DNA: TGTGCCAGCAGCGCCTCGAGGGACACACCATCGGCCGGGGAGCTGTTTTTT
V gene: TRBV29-1; clone size: NA; J gene: TRBJ2-2; D gene: NA; CDR3 protein: CSVALWTGELFF; CDR3 DNA: TGCAGCGTTGCTCTATGGACCGGGGAGCTGTTTTTT
V gene: TRBV29-1; clone size: NA; J gene: TRBJ2-1; D gene: NA; CDR3 protein: CSVTDSYNEQFF; CDR3 DNA: TGCAGCGTGACTGACTCCTACAATGAGCAGTTCTTC
V gene: TRBV4-3; clone size: NA; J gene: TRBJ2-6; D gene: NA; CDR3 protein: CASSQGAGANVLTF; CDR3 DNA: TGCGCCAGCAGCCAAGGGGCAGGGGCCAACGTCCTGACTTTC
V gene: TRBV29-1; clone size: few; J gene: TRBJ2-1; D gene: NA; CDR3 protein: CSGGDPLTGNEQFF; CDR3 DNA: TGCAGCGGTGGGGACCCACTTACGGGCAATGAGCAGTTCTTC
V gene: TRBV5-1; clone size: NA; J gene: TRBJ1-1; D gene: NA; CDR3 protein: CASRDGGNTEAFF; CDR3 DNA: TGCGCCAGCAGGGACGGGGGGAACACTGAAGCTTTCTTT
V gene: TRBV27; clone size: once; J gene: TRBJ2-7; D gene: NA; CDR3 protein: CASRPGHSYEQYF; CDR3 DNA: TGTGCCAGCAGACCGGGACATTCCTACGAGCAGTACTTC
V gene: TRBV29-1; clone size: few; J gene: TRBJ2-7; D gene: NA; CDR3 protein: CSVLQGAYEQYF; CDR3 DNA: TGCAGCGTCCTCCAGGGTGCCTACGAGCAGTACTTC
V gene: TRBV13; clone size: few; J gene: TRBJ2-7; D gene: NA; CDR3 protein: CASSQTPGHSYEQYF; CDR3 DNA: TGTGCCAGCAGCCAAACGCCGGGACACTCCTACGAGCAGTACTTC
V gene: TRBV7-9; clone size: once; J gene: TRBJ2-5; D gene: NA; CDR3 protein: CASSLGGNRETQYF; CDR3 DNA: TGTGCCAGCAGCTTAGGGGGCAATCGGGAGACCCAGTACTTC